What follows are 9 T cell receptor beta chains derived from one specimen sequenced in a study of T cells in Graves' hyperthyroidism and ophthalmopathy. Using RNA transcripts as the source, TCR beta CDR3 regions were amplified. Primed by the HTBI set, a first-round RT-PCR was run on the TCR CDR3. TCRdb itself ran the multiplex PCR reads through MiXCR, one entry per CDR3 protein. The sample records 190,000 or so distinct CDR3 sequences, around 19% being singletons. The sample taken for sequencing was blood. These receptors were obtained from a man in his forties with Graves' hyperthyroidism.

Ten or more counts support this clonotype. The chain uses TRBV11-1 and TRBJ1-5; D possibly corresponds to TRBD1 (5 bases). Germline V CDR1 and CDR2: SGHAT, FQDESV (reference sequence). This CDR3 spans 15 amino acids. The germline V and J ends were trimmed by 0 bases and 1 base, with 7 bases remaining between them. CDR3 sequence: CASSLAAGSNQPQHF. The CDR3 region has the DNA TGTGCCAGCAGCTTAGCGGCAGGGAGCAATCAGCCCCAGCATTTT.

This clonotype was seen repeatedly, ten times or more. The chain links TRBV9 to TRBJ2-3; D is unresolved. V lost 0 bases, J lost 0 bases, and 11 bases lay in between. The V gene's germline CDR1 is SGDLS and CDR2 YYNGEE. The CDR3 loop spans 16 amino acids. The chain's CDR3 is CASSVVLHASTDTQYF. The CDR3, as DNA: TGTGCCAGCAGCGTAGTACTTCATGCGAGCACAGATACGCAGTATTTT.

This clonotype was found a few times. The rearrangement uses TRBV18 and TRBJ2-2; 9 positions match TRBD2. CDR1 and CDR2 (germline): KGHSH, LQKENI. CDR3 length: 16 residues. The ends lost 4 bases at V and 0 bases at J; junction bases unmatched: 3. CDR3 sequence: CASSQRLAANTGELFF. The CDR3 DNA follows: TGTGCCAGCTCACAGCGACTAGCGGCGAACACCGGGGAGCTGTTTTTT.

This clonotype was observed a few times. The rearrangement uses TRBV6-6 and TRBJ1-3; the D is unclear. CDR1 MNHNY and CDR2 SVGAGI come from the germline V gene (reference sequence). The CDR3 runs to 15 residues. V was cut by 0 bases and J by 0 bases, with 6 bases left in between. The CDR3 DNA is TGTGCCAGCAGTTACTCGGCGAACTCTGGAAACACCATATATTTT. As protein: CASSYSANSGNTIYF.

This clonotype has a count of ten or more. The chain combines TRBV5-1 with TRBJ1-2; 7 nucleotides agree with TRBD1. The CDR3 sequence is 12 residues long. Germline V lookup: CDR1 SGHRS, CDR2 YFSETQ. The J segment lost 9 bases and the V segment lost 4 bases, leaving 6 bases of the junction unmatched. The CDR3 here is CASSGDSESYTF. In DNA form, the CDR3 reads TGCGCCAGCAGCGGGGACAGCGAAAGCTACACCTTC.

This clonotype appeared many times. The rearrangement links TRBV5-1 to TRBJ2-1, with 12 bases identical to TRBD2. Germline V gene lookup returns CDR1 SGHRS and CDR2 YFSETQ. The CDR3 runs 15 residues. With 4 bases clipped from V and 6 bases from J, the junction kept 5 bases outside the gene matches. The DNA of the CDR3 is TGCGCCAGCAGCCCCCTAGCGGGGGGGCCCAATGAGCAGTTCTTC. This encodes CASSPLAGGPNEQFF.

This clonotype has ten or more counts. The chain has TRBV30 and TRBJ1-1, with D unresolved. CDR3 length: 11 amino acids. Germline-derived CDR1 and CDR2 are GTSNPN and SVGIG (reference sequence). V lost 5 bases, J lost 4 bases, and 8 bases lay in between. CDR3 coding DNA: TGTGCCTGGCAACGAGGCACTGAAGCTTTCTTT. It specifies CAWQRGTEAFF.

This clonotype was recorded many times. The chain combines TRBV7-2 with TRBJ2-7, with a tentative D call TRBD1 (6 bases). V lost 4 bases to trimming and J lost 0 bases, with 13 bases between them. The V gene's germline CDR1 is SGHTA and CDR2 FQGNSA. This CDR3 comprises 15 residues. The CDR3 coding sequence is TGTGCCAGCAGCTCGGGACACCTCTCCTCCTACGAGCAGTACTTC. Translated, it gives CASSSGHLSSYEQYF.

The table lists this clonotype with a few counts. The rearrangement joins TRBV7-2 to TRBJ1-4; no definite D call. The V end was cut by 5 bases, the J end by 5 bases, with 18 bases between. The V gene's germline CDR1 is SGHTA and CDR2 FQGNSA. The CDR3 sequence is 16 residues long. DNA for the CDR3: TGTGCCAGCAGCCTAGGGCTGGGCAGTATAAATGAAAAACTGTTTTTT. Translating gives CASSLGLGSINEKLFF.